The clone carrying this TCR beta chain has just a few counts. This specimen belongs to a study of shared clonotypes between healthy human individuals. V was shortened by 3 bases and J by 3 bases, with 15 bases between the two germline ends. The CDR3 contains 16 residues. Germline values: CDR1 SNHLY, CDR2 FYNNEI. Roughly 30,000 T cell genomes (around 190 ng DNA) went into each sorted-subset replicate. Sequencing used immunoSEQ multiplex PCR; TCRdb keeps in-frame clones, though not all of them. The table has 1 million to 1.2 million clones, 60% to 85% seen once. The V and J genes are TRBV2 and TRBJ1-5; D gene ambiguous. Sequenced material: memory CD4+ T cells from PBMCs. Regarding subset: CD45RA-negative fraction. This TCR derives from a man aged 18 to 35 in good health. Some clones in this sample may be carry-over from other donors' samples. CDR3 sequence reads: CASSEEGGWNNQPQHF. The CDR3 nucleotides read TGTGCCAGCAGTGAGGAGGGAGGGTGGAACAATCAGCCCCAGCATTTT.